Included here is one TCR beta chain sequence, with context. Its antigen remains unknown. The sample comes from a study of shared clonotypes between healthy human individuals. On the study more broadly: Three plates were used per donor for CD4 naive, three for CD4 memory, two for CD8 naive and one for CD8 memory. Findings and limits, study-wide: Among the subsets, naive ones generally showed larger estimated richness than memory ones. When compared with the clonotypes that were shared by all four sorted-subset donors, the non-shared clonotypes turned out to have lower generation probabilities.

CD4+ cells were split into CD45RA+ naive and CD45RA-negative memory subsets. Some clones are missing from TCRdb's copy, which holds only in-frame ones; the method was immunoSEQ multiplex PCR. The table includes approximately 640,000 clones, around 72% detected once. The receptor comes from a woman aged 25 to 39 in good health. Sample: memory CD4+ T cells sorted from blood. Subset denoted: CD45RA-negative fraction.

The CDR3 DNA reads as TGTGCCAGCAGCCGACTAGTCCCCTACAATGAGCAGTTCTTC. Protein sequence: CASSRLVPYNEQFF. This chain uses TRBV5-4 with TRBJ2-1; a weak D match, TRBD2 (6 bases). CDR3 size: 14 residues. V was shortened by 4 bases and J by 2 bases, with 10 bases between the two germline ends. Germline loops: CDR1 SGHNT, CDR2 YYREEE (reference sequence).